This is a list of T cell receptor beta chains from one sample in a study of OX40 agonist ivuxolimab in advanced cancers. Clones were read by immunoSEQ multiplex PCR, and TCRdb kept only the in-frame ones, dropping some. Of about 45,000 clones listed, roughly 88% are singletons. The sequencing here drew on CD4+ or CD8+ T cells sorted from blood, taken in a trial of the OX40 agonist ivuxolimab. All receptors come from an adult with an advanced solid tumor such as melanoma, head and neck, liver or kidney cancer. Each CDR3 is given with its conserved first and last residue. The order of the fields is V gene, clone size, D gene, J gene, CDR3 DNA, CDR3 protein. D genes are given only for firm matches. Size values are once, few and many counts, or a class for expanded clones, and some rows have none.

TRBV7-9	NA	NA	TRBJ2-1	TGTGCCAGCAGCCCACCCCCCGGGACCAACTCCTACAATGAGCAGTTCTTC	CASSPPPGTNSYNEQFF
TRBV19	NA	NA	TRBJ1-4	TGTGCCAGTAGTATGGGGACCGTACGGGAAAAACTGTTTTTT	CASSMGTVREKLFF
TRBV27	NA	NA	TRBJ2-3	TGTGCCAGCAGTTTCCGTTGGGGCGGGAGCACAGATACGCAGTATTTT	CASSFRWGGSTDTQYF
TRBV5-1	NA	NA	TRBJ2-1	TGCGCCAGCAGCTGGACAGACTCCTACAATGAGCAGTTCTTC	CASSWTDSYNEQFF
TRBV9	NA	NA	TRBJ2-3	TGTGCCAGCAGCGCGTGGGATTGGAGGGCTAGCACAGATACGCAGTATTTT	CASSAWDWRASTDTQYF
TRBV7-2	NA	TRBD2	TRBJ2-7	TGTGCCAGCAGCTTAACTGGACTAGGAGTCTACGAGCAGTACTTC	CASSLTGLGVYEQYF
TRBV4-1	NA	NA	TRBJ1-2	TGCGCCAGCAGCCAAGAAGAGGGCAGGGTAGAGGCTAACTATGGCTACACCTTC	CASSQEEGRVEANYGYTF
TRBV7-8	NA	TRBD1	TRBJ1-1	TGTGCCAGCAGCTCGGACAGGGGGACGGCGAACACTGAAGCTTTCTTT	CASSSDRGTANTEAFF
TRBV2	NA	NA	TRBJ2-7	TGTGCCAGCAGACAGAGCGGCTACGAGCAGTACTTC	CASRQSGYEQYF
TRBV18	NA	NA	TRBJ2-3	TGTGCCAGCTCACCACGTAAAGCTGACCCACTCACAGATACGCAGTATTTT	CASSPRKADPLTDTQYF
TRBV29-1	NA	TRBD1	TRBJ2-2	TGCAGCGTTGAAACCGGGACAGTGAACACCGGGGAGCTGTTTTTT	CSVETGTVNTGELFF
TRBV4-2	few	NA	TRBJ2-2	TGTGCCAGCACCCTAGGCTCCAACACCGGGGAGCTGTTTTTT	CASTLGSNTGELFF
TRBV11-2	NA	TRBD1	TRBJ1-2	TGTGCCAGCGATATCGGGACAGGGTATAATGGCTACACCTTC	CASDIGTGYNGYTF
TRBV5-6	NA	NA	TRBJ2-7	TGTGCCAGCAGCTTGGGGGCAGGGGAGGGTGAGCAGTACTTC	CASSLGAGEGEQYF
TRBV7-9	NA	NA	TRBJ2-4	TGTGCCAGCAGCTTGGGGAACCCTAGAGACATTCAGTACTTC	CASSLGNPRDIQYF
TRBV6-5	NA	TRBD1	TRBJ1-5	TGTGCCAGCGGGCTCCTCTCAGGGGGAGATCAGCCCCAGCATTTT	CASGLLSGGDQPQHF
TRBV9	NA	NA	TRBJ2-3	TGTGCCAGCAGACCCGGGAGTTCGCCCACAGATACGCAGTATTTT	CASRPGSSPTDTQYF